This is a list of T cell receptor beta chains from one sample in a study of blood T cells in healthy people across ages. TCRdb recomputed calls from the 5' RACE reads with MiXCR, one row per CDR3 protein. Of roughly 500,000 distinct CDR3 sequences in the sample, around 24% were seen once. In addition, the sample was reused for a study of T cells of mothers and their children.

The sequencing sample was made of blood. These receptors were collected from a boy aged 5-17 years in good health. Both conserved end residues are part of each CDR3. The order of the fields is V gene, D gene, J gene, clone size, CDR3 DNA, CDR3 protein. D genes are given only for firm matches. Rows may omit the clone size; those that give it use once, few, many or a size class.

V: TRBV20-1
D: NA
J: TRBJ2-7
size: few
DNA: TGCAGTGCTAGAGCGGGGCGCGCCTACGAGCAGTACTTC
CDR3: CSARAGRAYEQYF

V: TRBV12-3/TRBV12-4
D: NA
J: TRBJ1-2
size: NA
DNA: TGTGCCAGCAGTTTCGGCCAGTCCTATAACTATGGCTACACCTTC
CDR3: CASSFGQSYNYGYTF

V: TRBV5-6
D: TRBD1
J: TRBJ2-3
size: NA
DNA: TGTGCCAGCAGCTTTAAGACAGGGGGCGGCCCAGATACGCAGTATTTT
CDR3: CASSFKTGGGPDTQYF

V: TRBV7-9
D: TRBD1
J: TRBJ2-1
size: NA
DNA: TGTGCCAGCAGCTTAGTTGGACAGGGGATTTTCCCTGAGCAGTTCTTC
CDR3: CASSLVGQGIFPEQFF

V: TRBV7-9
D: NA
J: TRBJ2-1
size: few
DNA: TGTGCCAGCACCGCAAGCCGGCTCATGATGTTAGATGAGCAGTTCTTC
CDR3: CASTASRLMMLDEQFF

V: TRBV2
D: NA
J: TRBJ2-1
size: few
DNA: TGTGCCAGCAGTGACCCCGGTGTTGAGCAGTTCTTC
CDR3: CASSDPGVEQFF

V: TRBV18
D: NA
J: TRBJ2-3
size: few
DNA: TGTGCCAGCTCACGTACGCCCACTGCGGATACGCAGTATTTT
CDR3: CASSRTPTADTQYF

V: TRBV20-1
D: NA
J: TRBJ2-4
size: once
DNA: TGCAGTGCTAGAGTTCCGGGCCTCGTAGCCAAAAACATTCAGTACTTC
CDR3: CSARVPGLVAKNIQYF

V: TRBV4-1
D: NA
J: TRBJ1-5
size: few
DNA: TGCGCCAGCAGCCAAGACACCACGGGGGATCAGCCCCAGCATTTT
CDR3: CASSQDTTGDQPQHF

V: TRBV3-1
D: NA
J: TRBJ2-7
size: NA
DNA: TGTGCCAGCAGCCCCAGGACAGAGACCTACGAGCAGTACTTC
CDR3: CASSPRTETYEQYF

V: TRBV25-1
D: NA
J: TRBJ2-7
size: NA
DNA: TGTGCCAGCAGTGAATATTACGGGGGCGGCGAGCAGTACTTC
CDR3: CASSEYYGGGEQYF

V: TRBV27
D: NA
J: TRBJ1-1
size: many
DNA: TGTGCCAGCAGTTTAGGTCCACGGCCGCTCACAGGACCGGAAACGAACACTGAAGCTTTCTTT
CDR3: CASSLGPRPLTGPETNTEAFF

V: TRBV7-2
D: NA
J: TRBJ1-4
size: NA
DNA: TGTGCCAGCAGCTTGGGAGAAATGTCGGGGCGGTATGAAAAACTGTTTTTT
CDR3: CASSLGEMSGRYEKLFF

V: TRBV7-2
D: TRBD1
J: TRBJ1-5
size: few
DNA: TGTGCCAGCAGCTTAGAACAGGGGTTTCATCAGCCCCAGCATTTT
CDR3: CASSLEQGFHQPQHF

V: TRBV6-2/TRBV6-3
D: NA
J: TRBJ2-7
size: few
DNA: TGTGCCAGCAGCCGGGACAAGATCCGCTCCTACGAGCAGTACTTC
CDR3: CASSRDKIRSYEQYF

V: TRBV4-3
D: TRBD2
J: TRBJ2-5
size: few
DNA: TGCGCCAGCAGCCAAGGCCCGTTCGGGGGGGAGACCCAGTACTTC
CDR3: CASSQGPFGGETQYF

V: TRBV20-1
D: NA
J: TRBJ1-4
size: many
DNA: TGCAGGGCATGTGAGGGGATGGATTTT
CDR3: CRACEGMDF

V: TRBV7-6
D: NA
J: TRBJ2-2
size: NA
DNA: TGTGCCAGCAGCCCTATAGGACAGAGGCCGAACACCGGGGAGCTGTTTTTT
CDR3: CASSPIGQRPNTGELFF

V: TRBV2
D: TRBD2
J: TRBJ2-5
size: NA
DNA: TGTGCCAGCAGGCGGGAGGAGGAGACCCCGTACTTC
CDR3: CASRREEETPYF

V: TRBV7-2
D: TRBD1
J: TRBJ2-4
size: once
DNA: TGTGCCAGCAGCTTAGGGTCGCTCCAACAGGGGGTCCTAGCCAAAAACATTCAGTACTTC
CDR3: CASSLGSLQQGVLAKNIQYF

V: TRBV29-1
D: NA
J: TRBJ2-1
size: few
DNA: TGCAGCTTCCCTGGCCCCTACAATGAGCAGTTCTTC
CDR3: CSFPGPYNEQFF

V: TRBV28
D: NA
J: TRBJ2-7
size: few
DNA: TGTGCCAGCAGTTTTAGGCAGTACTCCTACGAGCAGTACTTC
CDR3: CASSFRQYSYEQYF

V: TRBV6-6
D: NA
J: TRBJ2-1
size: many
DNA: TGTGCCAGCAGTCACCCCGAGGCTGACAATGAGCAGTTCTTC
CDR3: CASSHPEADNEQFF

V: TRBV6-5
D: TRBD1
J: TRBJ1-2
size: NA
DNA: TGTGCCAGCAGTCCCCCCGGGACAGTGAACTATGGCTACACCTTC
CDR3: CASSPPGTVNYGYTF

V: TRBV12-3/TRBV12-4
D: NA
J: TRBJ2-7
size: few
DNA: TGTGCCAGCAGTTTAAGGACAGCCCCCTACGAGCAGTACTTC
CDR3: CASSLRTAPYEQYF

V: TRBV5-4
D: TRBD2
J: TRBJ2-7
size: few
DNA: TGTGCCAGCAGCGACTACTCTAGCGGGGGACCCTACGAGCAGTACTTC
CDR3: CASSDYSSGGPYEQYF

V: TRBV20-1
D: NA
J: TRBJ1-1
size: few
DNA: TGCAGTGCTAGACCTAGCGACACTGAAGCTTTCTTT
CDR3: CSARPSDTEAFF

V: TRBV29-1
D: NA
J: TRBJ1-3
size: few
DNA: TGCAGCGTTGAAGATCTTGGAAACACCATATATTTT
CDR3: CSVEDLGNTIYF

V: TRBV20-1
D: TRBD2
J: TRBJ2-3
size: NA
DNA: TGCAGTGCAATAAGCCGGACTAGCGGGGACTCGGATACGCAGTATTTT
CDR3: CSAISRTSGDSDTQYF

V: TRBV7-2
D: NA
J: TRBJ2-7
size: few
DNA: TGTGCCAGCACCCTTGGAGGCGAGCAGTACTTC
CDR3: CASTLGGEQYF

V: TRBV5-4
D: NA
J: TRBJ2-7
size: NA
DNA: TGTGCCAGCAGCTTGTTTCAGTTAGGGGCGGGGAAAACCTACGAGCAGTACTTC
CDR3: CASSLFQLGAGKTYEQYF

V: TRBV20-1
D: NA
J: TRBJ2-1
size: few
DNA: TGCAGTGCCCTCGTACGAACTAATGAGCAGTTCTTC
CDR3: CSALVRTNEQFF

V: TRBV7-8
D: TRBD2
J: TRBJ2-5
size: few
DNA: TGTGCCAGCAGCTTAAGTAGCGGGGCTTACCAAGAGACCCAGTACTTC
CDR3: CASSLSSGAYQETQYF

V: TRBV4-1
D: TRBD1
J: TRBJ2-3
size: NA
DNA: TGCGCCAGCAGCCGAGGGACAGGTAGCACAGATACGCAGTATTTT
CDR3: CASSRGTGSTDTQYF

V: TRBV20-1
D: NA
J: TRBJ1-1
size: NA
DNA: TGCAGTGCTAGGGGGGCAGTTCAGAACACTGAAGCTTTCTTT
CDR3: CSARGAVQNTEAFF

V: TRBV4-3
D: NA
J: TRBJ2-5
size: NA
DNA: TGCGCCAGCAGCCCCAGTGGGGGGCGAGGAGAGACCCAGTACTTC
CDR3: CASSPSGGRGETQYF

V: TRBV7-6
D: TRBD1
J: TRBJ1-1
size: NA
DNA: TGTGCCAGCAGCGACAGGGGGAGGACTGAAGCTTTCTTT
CDR3: CASSDRGRTEAFF

V: TRBV28
D: TRBD2
J: TRBJ2-4
size: once
DNA: TGTGCCAGCAGTTGGACTAGCGGAGCCAAAAACATTCAGTACTTC
CDR3: CASSWTSGAKNIQYF

V: TRBV15
D: NA
J: TRBJ1-5
size: NA
DNA: TGTGCCACCAGCAGAGGGACAGTTAGCAATCAGCCCCAGCATTTT
CDR3: CATSRGTVSNQPQHF

V: TRBV20-1
D: NA
J: TRBJ2-1
size: NA
DNA: TGCAGTGCAGAGCCCCTTGACTCCTACAATGAGCAGTTCTTC
CDR3: CSAEPLDSYNEQFF

V: TRBV11-3
D: NA
J: TRBJ2-4
size: NA
DNA: TGTGCCAGCAGCTTAAACGAAGTGGCGGGCATTCAGTACTTC
CDR3: CASSLNEVAGIQYF

V: TRBV9
D: NA
J: TRBJ2-1
size: NA
DNA: TGTGCCAGCAGCGTTTCGGGAAGTGAGCAGTTCTTC
CDR3: CASSVSGSEQFF

V: TRBV12-3/TRBV12-4
D: NA
J: TRBJ1-2
size: few
DNA: TGCGCCAGCAGTTTCCGGGCACTTACTAACTATGGCTACACCTTC
CDR3: CASSFRALTNYGYTF

V: TRBV4-3
D: TRBD1
J: TRBJ2-1
size: NA
DNA: TGCGCCAGCAGCCAGACCGACAGGGGGCCTTACAATGAGCAGTTCTTC
CDR3: CASSQTDRGPYNEQFF

V: TRBV29-1
D: NA
J: TRBJ2-7
size: NA
DNA: TGCAGCGCCCAGCGGCCAGGTCAGACCTACGAGCAGTACTTC
CDR3: CSAQRPGQTYEQYF